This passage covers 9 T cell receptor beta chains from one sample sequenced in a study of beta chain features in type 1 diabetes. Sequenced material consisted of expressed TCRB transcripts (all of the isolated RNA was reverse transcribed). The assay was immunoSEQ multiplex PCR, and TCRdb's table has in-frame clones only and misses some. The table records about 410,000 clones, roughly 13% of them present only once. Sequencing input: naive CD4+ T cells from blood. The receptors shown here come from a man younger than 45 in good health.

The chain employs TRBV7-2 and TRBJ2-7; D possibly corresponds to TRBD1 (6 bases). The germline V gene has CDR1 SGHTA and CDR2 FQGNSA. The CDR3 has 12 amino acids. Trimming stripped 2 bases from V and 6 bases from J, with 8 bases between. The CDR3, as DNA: TGTGCCAGCAGCTTAACAGGGAGCGAGCAGTACTTC. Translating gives CASSLTGSEQYF.

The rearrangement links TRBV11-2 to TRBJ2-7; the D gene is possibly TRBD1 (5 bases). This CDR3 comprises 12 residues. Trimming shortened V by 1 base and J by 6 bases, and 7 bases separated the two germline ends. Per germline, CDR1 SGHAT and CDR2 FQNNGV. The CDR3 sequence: CASSLVRAEQYF. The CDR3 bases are TGTGCCAGCAGCTTAGTCAGGGCCGAGCAGTACTTC.

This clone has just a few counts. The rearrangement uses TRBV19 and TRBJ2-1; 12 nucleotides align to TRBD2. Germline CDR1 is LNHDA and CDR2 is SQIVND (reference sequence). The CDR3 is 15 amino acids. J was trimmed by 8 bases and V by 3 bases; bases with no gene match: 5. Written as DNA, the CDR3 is TGTGCCAGTAGTATTCTAGCGGGAGGGCGGGATGAGCAGTTCTTC. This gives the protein CASSILAGGRDEQFF.

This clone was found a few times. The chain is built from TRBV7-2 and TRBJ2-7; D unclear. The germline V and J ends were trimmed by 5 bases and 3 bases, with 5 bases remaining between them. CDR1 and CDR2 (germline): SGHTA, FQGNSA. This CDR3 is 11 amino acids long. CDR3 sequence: CASSGHYEQYF. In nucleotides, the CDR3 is TGTGCCAGCAGCGGGCACTACGAGCAGTACTTC.

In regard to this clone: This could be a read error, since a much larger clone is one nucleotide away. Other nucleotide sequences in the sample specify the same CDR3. This chain's CDR3 is CASSSQETQYF. The CDR3 coding sequence is TGCGCCAGCAGCTCTCAAGAGACCCAATACTTC. The chain uses TRBV5-1 and TRBJ2-5; D remains unclear. Looked up from germline, CDR1 is SGHRS and CDR2 is YFSETQ. The CDR3 is 11 amino acids.

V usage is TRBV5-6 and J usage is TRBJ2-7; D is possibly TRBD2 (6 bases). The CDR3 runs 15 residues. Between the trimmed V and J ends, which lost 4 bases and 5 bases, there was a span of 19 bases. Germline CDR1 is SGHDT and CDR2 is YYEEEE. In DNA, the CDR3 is TGTGCCAGCAGCCCGGAGGGGTACAGCCCAAACGAGCAGTACGTC. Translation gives CASSPEGYSPNEQYV.

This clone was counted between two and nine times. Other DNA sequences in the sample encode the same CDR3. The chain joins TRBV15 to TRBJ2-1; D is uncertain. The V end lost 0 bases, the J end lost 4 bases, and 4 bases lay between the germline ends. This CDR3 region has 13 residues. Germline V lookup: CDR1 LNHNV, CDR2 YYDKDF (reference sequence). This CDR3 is CATSREQYNEQFF. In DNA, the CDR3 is TGTGCCACCAGCAGAGAGCAGTACAATGAGCAGTTCTTC.

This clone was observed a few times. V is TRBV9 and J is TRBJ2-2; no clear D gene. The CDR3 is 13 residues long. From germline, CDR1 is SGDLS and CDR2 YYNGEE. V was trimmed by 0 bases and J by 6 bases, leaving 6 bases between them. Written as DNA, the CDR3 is TGTGCCAGCAGCGTAGAGACCGCCGGGGAGCTGTTTTTT. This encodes CASSVETAGELFF. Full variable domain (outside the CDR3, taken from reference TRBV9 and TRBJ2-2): DSGVTQTPKHLITATGQRVTLRCSPRSGDLSVYWYQQSLDQGLQFLIQYYNGEERAKGNILERFSAQQFPDLHSELNLSSLELGDSALYFCASSVETAGELFFGEGSRLTVL.

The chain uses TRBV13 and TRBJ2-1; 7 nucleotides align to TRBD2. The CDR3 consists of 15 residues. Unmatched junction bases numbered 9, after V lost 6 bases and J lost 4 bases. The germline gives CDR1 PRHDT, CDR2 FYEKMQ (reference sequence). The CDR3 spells CASSRGGLPYNEQFF. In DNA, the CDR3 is TGTGCCAGCAGTCGCGGGGGACTACCATACAATGAGCAGTTCTTC.